Presented here are 7 T cell receptor beta chains from one specimen sequenced in a study of regulatory T cells in long-lasting Graves disease. The time point is: newly diagnosed GD, antithyroid drugs for less than 3 months. Researchers made the TCR library from RNA that was extracted from PBMCs. iRepertoire HTBI primers and Arm-PCR of CDR3 regions built TCR beta libraries. One entry per CDR3 protein results from TCRdb running MiXCR on the multiplex PCR reads. The sample holds approximately 490,000 distinct CDR3 sequences; about 17% are singletons and the top ten take 12%. This same sample was also part of a study on T cells in Graves' hyperthyroidism and ophthalmopathy.

The sequenced sample was peripheral blood mononuclear cells (PBMCs), obtained at new diagnosis, from a patient treated with antithyroid drugs. These TCRs come from a man in his forties with Graves disease.

The chain uses TRBV11-2 and TRBJ1-3, with D tentatively TRBD1 (5 bases). V lost 9 bases, J lost 3 bases, and 15 bases lay in between. The CDR3 runs to 14 residues. Germline V gene data show CDR1 as SGHAT and CDR2 as FQNNGV. For the CDR3, the DNA is TGTGCCAGTACCAGGAGGGGAGTTGGAAACACCATATATTTT. This codes for CASTRRGVGNTIYF. The variable domain in full, with the rest retrieved from reference TRBV11-2 and TRBJ1-3, is EAGVAQSPRYKIIEKRQSVAFWCNPISGHATLYWYQQILGQGPKLLIQFQNNGVVDDSQLPKDRFSAERLKGVDSTLKIQPAKLEDSAVYLCASTRRGVGNTIYFGEGSWLTVV.

In the case of this clonotype: This sequence is one base from a far larger clone and is likely a read error. The rearrangement joins TRBV20-1 to TRBJ2-7; D perhaps matches TRBD1 (6 bases). The J call may be in error: the DNA end matches TRBJ2-1 better. Germline-derived CDR1 and CDR2 are DFQATT and SNEGSKA (reference sequence). The CDR3 totals 14 residues. The CDR3 spells CSASHRATCNEQFF. For the CDR3, the DNA is TGCAGTGCTAGTCACAGGGCTACATGCAATGAGCAGTTCTTC.

This clonotype was observed a handful of times. The chain is built from TRBV6-1 and TRBJ2-3; 9 bases fit TRBD2. The CDR3 runs 15 residues. Per the germline V gene, CDR1 is MNHNS and CDR2 is SASEGT. Trimming removed 5 bases from V and 7 bases from J; junction bases left unmatched: 10. DNA for the CDR3: TGTGCCAGCAGTCCGGGACTAGCCATAGAAAATACGCAGTATTTT. Translating gives CASSPGLAIENTQYF.

There are many counts of this clonotype. This chain uses TRBV4-2 with TRBJ2-3; TRBD2 agrees at 10 bases. In germline, CDR1 is LGHNA, CDR2 YNFKEQ. After removal of 5 bases from V and 4 bases from J, the junction contained 9 bases not matched to a gene. The CDR3 runs to 16 residues. CDR3 coding DNA: TGTGCCAGCAGCTACCAGAAAGCGGGAGGGGCAGATACGCAGTATTTT. It translates to CASSYQKAGGADTQYF.

This clonotype was detected many times. V is TRBV6-1 and J is TRBJ2-7, with 8 positions matching TRBD1. This CDR3 is 13 amino acids long. V gave up 6 bases and J gave up 7 bases; unmatched junction bases: 8. The germline CDR1 and CDR2 sequences are MNHNS and SASEGT. The CDR3 spells CASSGTGVGEQYF. The CDR3 DNA reads TGTGCCAGCAGCGGGACAGGCGTTGGTGAGCAGTACTTC.

This clonotype was recorded many times. The chain couples TRBV30 to TRBJ2-7; D is perhaps TRBD1 or TRBD2 (6 bases each). The ends were cut back, 0 bases at V and 6 bases at J, with 15 bases in the middle. CDR1 and CDR2 from the germline V gene are GTSNPN and SVGIG (reference sequence). CDR3 length: 14 residues. The DNA of the CDR3 is TGTGCCTGGAGTGTACTGGGGGGCGCAAGCGAGCAGTACTTC. Residues: CAWSVLGGASEQYF.

V gene TRBV4-1 combines with J gene TRBJ2-5; TRBD1 is a possible D gene (6 bases). Trimming left V 4 bases short and J 1 base short, with 19 bases between. Germline-derived CDR1 and CDR2 are MGHRA and YSYEKL. The CDR3 length is 17 residues. The CDR3 coding sequence is TGCGCCAGCAGCCGCCCATCCGACAGGCGGTTCCAAGAGACCCAGTACTTC. Translated: CASSRPSDRRFQETQYF.